The present entry profiles one T cell receptor (beta chain) with its context. Germline assignment: CDR1 SGHTA and CDR2 FQGNSA. Trimming cost V 5 bases and J 0 bases; bases outside gene matches: 5. There are 15 residues in the CDR3. This entry belongs to a study of control samples from healthy donors and cancer patients. The table came from immunoSEQ multiplex PCR; TCRdb's copy has only in-frame clones and leaves some out. Here the sample spans more than 60,000 clones, about nine tenths being singletons. The chain has TRBV7-2 and TRBJ2-7; the match to TRBD1 covers 9 bases. This TCR came from a woman in her 50s with colorectal cancer. Material for sequencing was PBMCs. Here the CDR3 reads CASSLGTGSSYEQYV. CDR3 DNA sequence: TGTGCCAGCAGCCTGGGGACAGGGAGCTCCTACGAGCAGTACGTC.